The 31 T cell receptor beta chains below come from one sample, sequenced in a study of T cells in Graves' hyperthyroidism and ophthalmopathy. Amplification yielded TCR beta CDR3 regions, with RNA transcripts as the source. The HTBI primer set served for first-round RT-PCR of the TCR CDR3. In TCRdb, the multiplex PCR reads were re-called with MiXCR into one record per CDR3 protein. The sample has approximately 690,000 distinct CDR3 sequences, around 20% seen once; the top ten hold around a third. The sequencing input was blood. The receptor set was obtained from a man aged 25 to 40 with Graves' ophthalmopathy.

This rearrangement joins TRBV20-1 to TRBJ1-1, with D hard to call. CDR3 length: 14 residues. V dropped 6 bases and J dropped 4 bases, with 18 bases sitting between them. CDR1 and CDR2 (germline): DFQATT, SNEGSKA (reference sequence). The CDR3 sequence is CSAPPLGLGTEAFF. CDR3 nucleotides: TGCAGTGCACCCCCCTTGGGCCTCGGCACTGAAGCTTTCTTT.

This clonotype was seen more than once but under ten times. V usage is TRBV7-2 and J usage is TRBJ1-1; D remains unclear. Germline-derived CDR1 and CDR2 are SGHTA and FQGNSA. V shed 4 bases and J shed 8 bases, with 14 bases lying between them. The CDR3 loop spans 13 amino acids. CDR3 amino acids: CASSSAAWEEAFF. CDR3 DNA: TGTGCCAGCAGCTCCGCGGCTTGGGAGGAAGCTTTCTTT.

The chain employs TRBV20-1 and TRBJ1-2; 10 bases are shared with TRBD1. The CDR3 is made up of 17 amino acids. Germline CDR1 reads DFQATT; CDR2 reads SNEGSKA (reference sequence). Trimming cost V 2 bases and J 6 bases; bases outside gene matches: 15. For the CDR3, the DNA is TGCAGTGCTAGAAGGGTTGGGGGACAGGGGCTGAAGGATGGCTACACCTTC. Translation gives CSARRVGGQGLKDGYTF.

J is TRBJ2-1 and V is TRBV20-1; 7 positions match TRBD2. V trimming: 4 bases; J trimming: 5 bases; junction bases outside the gene matches: 8. The CDR3 is made up of 14 amino acids. Germline V gene sequence: CDR1 DFQATT, CDR2 SNEGSKA (reference sequence). CDR3 nucleotides: TGCAGTGCTACTAGAGCGGGACTCGACAATGAGCAGTTCTTC. This translates into CSATRAGLDNEQFF.

This clonotype was detected a few times. J is TRBJ2-7 and V is TRBV28, with unresolved D. Germline CDR1 and CDR2: MDHEN and SYDVKM. The V end was cut by 3 bases, the J end by 5 bases, with 5 bases between. The CDR3 loop spans 11 amino acids. The CDR3 is CASSFLNEQYF. CDR3 coding DNA: TGTGCCAGCAGTTTTCTGAACGAGCAGTACTTC.

This clonotype was seen repeatedly, ten times or more. The chain is built from TRBV2 and TRBJ2-7; 9 nucleotides agree with TRBD1. V shed 11 bases, J shed 4 bases, and the junction held 9 bases outside the gene matches. This CDR3 is built from 13 residues. Germline CDR1 reads SNHLY; CDR2 reads FYNNEI. The CDR3 reads CAGKPGQGYEQYF. The CDR3 bases are TGTGCCGGAAAACCGGGACAGGGTTACGAGCAGTACTTC.

This clonotype was observed a handful of times. The chain joins TRBV20-1 to TRBJ1-4; D is possibly TRBD1 (5 bases). Trimming removed 2 bases from V and 8 bases from J, with 18 bases in between. The CDR3 loop spans 15 amino acids. Germline V gene lookup returns CDR1 DFQATT and CDR2 SNEGSKA (reference sequence). CDR3 DNA: TGCAGTGCTAGAAGGGGACGGACCCCGGGAGAAAAACTGTTTTTT. Its translation: CSARRGRTPGEKLFF.

This chain connects TRBV6-1 to TRBJ1-2; possible D gene TRBD1, 5 bases. V was trimmed by 9 bases and J by 4 bases, leaving 18 bases between them. The CDR3 is 14 residues long. The germline gives CDR1 MNHNS, CDR2 SASEGT. CDR3 sequence reads: CASSVGQKIYGYTF. The CDR3, as DNA: TGTGCCAGTTCGGTCGGACAAAAAATCTATGGCTACACCTTC.

This clonotype was seen at least ten times. The chain carries TRBV3-1 and TRBJ1-5; D is undetermined. Germline V gives CDR1 LGHDT, CDR2 YNNKEL (reference sequence). V was trimmed by 4 bases and J by 3 bases, leaving 10 bases between them. The CDR3 has 14 residues. The CDR3 DNA is TGTGCCAGCAGCCCCGGCCCCAACAATCAGCCCCAGCATTTT. It translates to CASSPGPNNQPQHF.

This clonotype was detected many times. The chain has TRBV28 and TRBJ2-7; possibly TRBD1 for D (5 bases). The V end was cut by 2 bases, the J end by 5 bases, with 22 bases between. CDR3 length equals 17 residues. CDR1 is MDHEN, CDR2 SYDVKM, per germline. The CDR3 loop is CASSLPSYAGKMDEQYF. The CDR3, as DNA: TGTGCCAGCAGTTTACCGTCTTACGCAGGGAAAATGGACGAGCAGTACTTC.

This sequence joins TRBV6-1 and TRBJ1-5; 12 nucleotides agree with TRBD1. The CDR3 contains 17 residues. V dropped 7 bases and J dropped 7; count of bases not matched to a gene: 14. Looked up from germline, CDR1 is MNHNS and CDR2 is SASEGT. This CDR3 reads CASIPGTGGGTGQPQHF. The CDR3 nucleotides read TGTGCCAGCATTCCTGGGACAGGGGGCGGTACAGGCCAGCCCCAGCATTTT.

The V gene is TRBV10-3, the J gene TRBJ2-3; 9 bases agree with TRBD1. CDR3 length equals 15 residues. V lost 2 bases, J lost 6 bases, and 6 bases stayed unmatched. The germline gives CDR1 ENHRY, CDR2 SYGVKD. CDR3: CAISERGQGWDTQYF. In DNA form, the CDR3 reads TGTGCCATCAGTGAGAGGGGACAGGGTTGGGATACGCAGTATTTT.

In its sample, this clonotype was seen a few times. For the CDR3, the DNA is TGTGCCAGCAGCTTATATCCAAGGCCTACCTACGAGCAGTACTTC. Its protein is CASSLYPRPTYEQYF. The rearrangement uses TRBV11-2 and TRBJ2-7; no firm D call. Germline lookup yields CDR1 SGHAT and CDR2 FQNNGV. Trimming took off 2 bases at V and 2 bases at J, with 13 bases between the two ends. The CDR3 contains 15 residues.

The chain couples TRBV12-3 or TRBV12-4 to TRBJ1-4; 10 bases are a match to TRBD1. The CDR3 runs to 18 residues. V shed 5 bases, J shed 1 base, and the junction held 10 bases outside the gene matches. Here the CDR3 reads CASSLRGDRGGTNEKLFF. CDR3 DNA sequence: TGTGCCAGCAGTCTCCGGGGGGACAGGGGAGGAACTAATGAAAAACTGTTTTTT.

This rearrangement joins TRBV15 to TRBJ2-3; tentatively, D is TRBD1 (6 bases). Germline values: CDR1 LNHNV, CDR2 YYDKDF (reference sequence). Trimming removed 4 bases from V and 5 bases from J, with 7 bases in between. The CDR3 covers 12 residues. The DNA of the CDR3 is TGTGCCACCAGCAAGGGGGTAGATACGCAGTATTTT. As protein: CATSKGVDTQYF.

This clonotype was counted only a few times. The chain has TRBV19 and TRBJ2-1; 13 bases are shared with TRBD2. The junction had 17 bases not matched to a gene; V was cut back by 8 bases and J by 1 base. This CDR3 is 20 amino acids long. CDR1 is LNHDA, CDR2 SQIVND, per germline (reference sequence). The CDR3 DNA reads TGTGCCAGTCGCTACAGCCACGGACTAGCGGGAGATGGGTCCTACAATGAGCAGTTCTTC. Protein product: CASRYSHGLAGDGSYNEQFF.

This clonotype was detected a few times. The V gene is TRBV19, the J gene TRBJ2-1; 11 nucleotides line up with TRBD2. The ends lost 8 bases at V and 5 bases at J; junction bases unmatched: 8. Germline-derived CDR1 and CDR2 are LNHDA and SQIVND (reference sequence). The CDR3 has 15 amino acids. CDR3 amino acids: CASSIAGGLNNEQFF. DNA for the CDR3: TGTGCCAGTTCGATAGCGGGAGGGTTGAACAATGAGCAGTTCTTC.

Comments on this clonotype: Because it lacks the conserved phenylalanine or tryptophan at the end, this CDR3 is likely a read error. The CDR3 DNA reads TGTGCCAGCAGTTTTGGCGAGAGCTCCTACAATGAGCAGTTCTCC. Translating it yields CASSFGESSYNEQFS. V and J are TRBV28 and TRBJ2-1; D call uncertain. Trimming removed 3 bases at V and 0 bases at J, with 9 bases between. Germline CDR1 MDHEN, CDR2 SYDVKM. The CDR3 is 15 residues long.

This clonotype occurred a few times. This chain links TRBV7-2 with TRBJ1-4, with 7 bases that match TRBD1. This CDR3 comprises 18 residues. Germline lookup yields CDR1 SGHTA and CDR2 FQGNSA. V lost 0 bases, J lost 5 bases, and 12 bases stayed unmatched. Here the CDR3 DNA reads TGTGCCAGCAGCTTAGCGAGAGAGTGGGACAGACCAAATGAAAAACTGTTTTTT. As protein: CASSLAREWDRPNEKLFF.

CDR3 loop: CASSGTRTGAPRVPGANVLTF. DNA for the CDR3: TGTGCCAGCAGCGGAACACGGACAGGGGCCCCCCGGGTGCCTGGGGCCAACGTCCTGACTTTC. This chain connects TRBV2 to TRBJ2-6; 9 bases are shared with TRBD1. Looked up from germline, CDR1 is SNHLY and CDR2 is FYNNEI. J was trimmed by 2 bases and V by 6 bases; bases with no gene match: 20. This CDR3 spans 21 amino acids.

Only a few counts were recorded for this clonotype. The CDR3 protein is CASSNPGQGRYGSTQYF. The DNA for the CDR3 is TGTGCCAGCAGCAACCCCGGACAGGGAAGATATGGGTCGACCCAGTACTTC. The J gene is TRBJ2-5, the V gene TRBV28; 8 nucleotides agree with TRBD1. This CDR3 is built from 17 residues. With V trimmed by 6 bases and J by 7 bases, 19 bases remained unmatched. The germline V gene has CDR1 MDHEN and CDR2 SYDVKM.

The CDR3 loop is CSARGSQKGGYTF. For the CDR3, the DNA is TGCAGTGCTAGAGGCAGCCAGAAGGGTGGCTACACCTTC. V gene TRBV20-1 combines with J gene TRBJ1-2; D is undetermined. Trimming pared 1 base from V and 7 bases from J, leaving 13 bases between. Germline CDR1 is DFQATT and CDR2 is SNEGSKA (reference sequence). The CDR3 is 13 residues long.

This clonotype was picked up a small number of times. The chain carries TRBV7-9 and TRBJ1-2; no firm D call. Trimming removed 2 bases from V and 3 bases from J, with 7 bases in between. From germline, CDR1 is SEHNR and CDR2 FQNEAQ (reference sequence). This CDR3 is built from 13 residues. In DNA form, the CDR3 reads TGTGCCAGCAGCTTAAAGGAGGACTATGGCTACACCTTC. Its translation: CASSLKEDYGYTF.

The sample holds many counts of this clonotype. The CDR3 coding sequence is TGTGCCAGTAGTATACGGCGCAGCACAGATACGCAGTATTTT. This encodes CASSIRRSTDTQYF. The J gene is TRBJ2-3, the V gene TRBV19; no clear D gene. The V end lost 2 bases, the J end lost 0 bases, and 6 bases lay between the germline ends. CDR3 length: 14 residues. Germline V lookup: CDR1 LNHDA, CDR2 SQIVND (reference sequence).

This clonotype was counted many times. The V and J genes are TRBV29-1 and TRBJ1-2, with TRBD1 matching over 9 bases. Trimming cost V 6 bases and J 2 bases; bases outside gene matches: 4. Germline V CDR1 and CDR2: SQVTM, ANQGSEA. The CDR3 length is 13 residues. CDR3 DNA sequence: TGCAGCGTCGTGGGACAGGGAAACTATGGCTACACCTTC. Its protein product is CSVVGQGNYGYTF.

V gene TRBV11-2 combines with J gene TRBJ2-7, with TRBD2 matching over 10 bases. There are 17 residues in the CDR3. The germline V gene encodes CDR1 SGHAT and CDR2 FQNNGV. V lost 4 bases and J lost 2; bases outside the gene matches: 11. This chain's CDR3 is CASSSKTTSGTAYEQYF. The DNA for the CDR3 is TGTGCCAGCAGCTCTAAGACAACTAGCGGGACCGCCTACGAGCAGTACTTC.

This clonotype was found many times. The chain's CDR3 is CASSLVGQAVYEQYF. The DNA for the CDR3 is TGTGCCAGCAGCTTAGTAGGACAAGCAGTCTACGAGCAGTACTTC. V and J are TRBV11-2 and TRBJ2-7; D may be TRBD1 (5 bases). Trimming removed 1 base from V and 3 bases from J, with 13 bases in between. Germline-derived CDR1 and CDR2 are SGHAT and FQNNGV. The CDR3 runs to 15 residues.

The sample holds many counts of this clonotype. This chain links TRBV28 with TRBJ2-1; tentatively, D is TRBD2 (7 bases). The V gene lost 6 bases and the J gene lost 6 bases, with 21 bases spanning the gap. This CDR3 is 16 amino acids long. Germline V gives CDR1 MDHEN, CDR2 SYDVKM. CDR3 residues: CASRIGPGGPGNEQFF. As DNA, the CDR3 is TGTGCCAGCAGAATTGGCCCCGGGGGGCCTGGCAATGAGCAGTTCTTC.

In its sample, this clonotype was seen a few times. The chain recombines TRBV6-1 with TRBJ2-1; D is uncertain. Germline V gives CDR1 MNHNS, CDR2 SASEGT. This CDR3 comprises 13 residues. Trimming left V 11 bases short and J 6 bases short, with 17 bases between. In nucleotides, the CDR3 is TGTGCCTCCGAACGCAGCCCGGGCAATGAGCAGTTCTTC. Translated: CASERSPGNEQFF.

This clonotype has more than one count but fewer than ten. The chain uses TRBV18 and TRBJ1-4; a possible D gene is TRBD1 (6 bases). Trimming removed 0 bases at V and 8 bases at J, with 13 bases between. The germline CDR1 and CDR2 sequences are KGHSH and LQKENI. CDR3 length: 15 amino acids. The CDR3 here is CASSPPLRGSEKLFF. CDR3 sequence (DNA): TGTGCCAGCTCACCACCTCTCAGGGGTAGCGAAAAACTGTTTTTT. Filled out from reference TRBV18 and TRBJ1-4, the complete variable domain reads NAGVMQNPRHLVRRRGQEARLRCSPMKGHSHVYWYRQLPEEGLKFMVYLQKENIIDESGMPKERFSAEFPKEGPSILRIQQVVRGDSAAYFCASSPPLRGSEKLFFGSGTQLSVL.

This chain connects TRBV20-1 to TRBJ2-1; 7 bases are a match to TRBD2. The V gene's germline CDR1 is DFQATT and CDR2 SNEGSKA (reference sequence). The CDR3 sequence is 19 residues long. J was trimmed by 0 bases and V by 2 bases; bases with no gene match: 16. The CDR3 nucleotides read TGCAGTGCTAGAAATCCTAGCGGTACAATGAGCGCCTCCTACAATGAGCAGTTCTTC. Translated: CSARNPSGTMSASYNEQFF.